This T cell receptor (beta chain) originates from a study of Graves' ophthalmopathy and Graves' hyperthyroidism. The germline gives CDR1 KGHDR, CDR2 SFDVKD. The V end was cut by 0 bases, the J end by 7 bases, with 11 bases between. The CDR3 length is 15 residues. RNA transcripts were the template, and TCR beta CDR3 regions were amplified from them. Scientists carried out first-round RT-PCR using HTBI primers and then a second-round multiplex PCR. Each CDR3 protein is one row after TCRdb ran MiXCR on the multiplex PCR reads. The sample includes some 170,000 distinct CDR3 sequences, under 45% seen only once; the top ten take approximately 8.9%. This clonotype was counted ten times or more.

The sequencing sample was made of peripheral blood. The sequence derives from a man aged 25 to 40 with Graves' ophthalmopathy. The chain recombines TRBV24-1 with TRBJ2-2; tentatively, D is TRBD2 (6 bases). CDR3 sequence reads: CATSDLGGSDGELFF. The CDR3 region has the DNA TGTGCCACCAGTGATTTGGGGGGGAGCGACGGGGAGCTGTTTTTT.